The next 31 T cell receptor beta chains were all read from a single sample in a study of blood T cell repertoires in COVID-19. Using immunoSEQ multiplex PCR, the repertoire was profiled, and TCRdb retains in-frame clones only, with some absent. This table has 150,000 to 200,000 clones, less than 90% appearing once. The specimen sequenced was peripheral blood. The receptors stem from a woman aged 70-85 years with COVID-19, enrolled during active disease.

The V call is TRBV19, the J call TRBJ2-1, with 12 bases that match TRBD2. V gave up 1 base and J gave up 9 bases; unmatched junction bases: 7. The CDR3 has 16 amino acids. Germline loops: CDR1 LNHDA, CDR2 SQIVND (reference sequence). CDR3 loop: CASSIGASGGAGEQFF. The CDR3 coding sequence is TGTGCCAGTAGTATAGGGGCTAGCGGGGGGGCTGGTGAGCAGTTCTTC.

The CDR3 coding sequence is TGTGCCAGCTCACCACCAGGGGATGGCTATGGCTACACCTTC. This encodes CASSPPGDGYGYTF. The chain links TRBV18 to TRBJ1-2; tentative D call: TRBD1 (5 bases). V was shortened by 0 bases and J by 4 bases, with 9 bases between the two germline ends. CDR3 length: 14 residues. Per germline, CDR1 KGHSH and CDR2 LQKENI.

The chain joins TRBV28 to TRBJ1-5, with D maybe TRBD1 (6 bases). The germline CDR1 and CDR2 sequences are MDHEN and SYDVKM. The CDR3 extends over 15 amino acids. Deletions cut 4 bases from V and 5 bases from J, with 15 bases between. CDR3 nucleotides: TGTGCCAGCAGTTCCTCAGGGGAGCACCATCAGCCCCAGCATTTT. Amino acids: CASSSSGEHHQPQHF.

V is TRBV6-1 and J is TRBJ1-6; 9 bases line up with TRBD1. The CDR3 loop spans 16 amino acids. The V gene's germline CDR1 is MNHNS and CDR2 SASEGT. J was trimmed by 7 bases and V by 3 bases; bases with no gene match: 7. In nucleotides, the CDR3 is TGTGCCAGCAGTGAGCGGACAGGGGCGATAAATTCACCCCTCCACTTT. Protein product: CASSERTGAINSPLHF.

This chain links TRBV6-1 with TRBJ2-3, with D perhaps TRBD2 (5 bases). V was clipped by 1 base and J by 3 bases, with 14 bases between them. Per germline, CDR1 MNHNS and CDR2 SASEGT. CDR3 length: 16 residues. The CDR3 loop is CASSEGSGGGTDTQYF. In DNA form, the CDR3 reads TGTGCCAGCAGTGAAGGGTCAGGAGGCGGGACAGATACGCAGTATTTT.

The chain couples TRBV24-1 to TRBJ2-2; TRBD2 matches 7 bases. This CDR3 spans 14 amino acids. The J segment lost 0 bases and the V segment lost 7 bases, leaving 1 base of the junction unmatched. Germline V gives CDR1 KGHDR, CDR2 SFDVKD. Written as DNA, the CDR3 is TGTGCCACCAGGGGGGGGGCGAACACCGGGGAGCTGTTTTTT. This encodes CATRGGANTGELFF.

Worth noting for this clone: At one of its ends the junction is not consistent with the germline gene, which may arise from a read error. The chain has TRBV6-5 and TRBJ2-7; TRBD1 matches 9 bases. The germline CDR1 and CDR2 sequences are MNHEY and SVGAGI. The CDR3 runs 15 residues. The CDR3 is CASRYSGTGTYEQYF. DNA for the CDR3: TGTGCCAGCAGGTACTCCGGGACAGGGACCTACGAGCAGTACTTC.

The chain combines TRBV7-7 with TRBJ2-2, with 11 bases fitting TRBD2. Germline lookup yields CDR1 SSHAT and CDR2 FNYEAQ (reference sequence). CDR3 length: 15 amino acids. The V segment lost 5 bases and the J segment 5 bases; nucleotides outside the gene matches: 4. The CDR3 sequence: CASSMLAGGTGELFF. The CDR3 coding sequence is TGTGCCAGCAGCATGCTAGCGGGGGGTACCGGGGAGCTGTTTTTT.

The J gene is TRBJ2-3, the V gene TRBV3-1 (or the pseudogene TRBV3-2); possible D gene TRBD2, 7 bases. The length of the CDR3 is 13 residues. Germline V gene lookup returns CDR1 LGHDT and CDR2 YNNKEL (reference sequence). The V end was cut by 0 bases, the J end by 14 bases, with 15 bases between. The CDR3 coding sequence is TGTGCCAGCAGCCAAGATACGGGCGGGGGCTCGTATTTT. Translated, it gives CASSQDTGGGSYF.

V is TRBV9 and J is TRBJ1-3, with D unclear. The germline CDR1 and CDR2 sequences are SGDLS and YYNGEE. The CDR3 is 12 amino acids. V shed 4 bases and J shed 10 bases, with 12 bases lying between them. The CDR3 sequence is CASSPESKTIYF. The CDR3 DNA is TGTGCCAGCAGCCCCGAGAGCAAGACCATATATTTT.

CDR3 loop: CASSLSGDPNQPQHF. The CDR3, as DNA: TGCGCCAGCAGCTTGTCGGGAGATCCCAATCAGCCCCAGCATTTT. The chain couples TRBV5-1 to TRBJ1-5; unclear D gene. This CDR3 comprises 15 residues. CDR1 and CDR2 from the germline V gene are SGHRS and YFSETQ. Between the trimmed V and J ends, which lost 1 base and 3 bases, there was a span of 11 bases.

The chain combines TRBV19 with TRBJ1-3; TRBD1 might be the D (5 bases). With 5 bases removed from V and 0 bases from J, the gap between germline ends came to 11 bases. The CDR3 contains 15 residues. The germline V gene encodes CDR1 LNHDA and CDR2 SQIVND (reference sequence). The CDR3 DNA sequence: TGTGCCAGTAGTTGGGGCACCTTCTCTGGAAACACCATATATTTT. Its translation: CASSWGTFSGNTIYF.

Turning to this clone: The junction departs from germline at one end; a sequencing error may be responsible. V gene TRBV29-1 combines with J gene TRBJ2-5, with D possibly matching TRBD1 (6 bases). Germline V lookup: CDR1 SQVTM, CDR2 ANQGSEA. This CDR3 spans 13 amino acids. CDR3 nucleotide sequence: TGCAGCGTGGAAGGGGGTCTAGCAGAGACCCAGTACTTC. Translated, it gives CSVEGGLAETQYF.

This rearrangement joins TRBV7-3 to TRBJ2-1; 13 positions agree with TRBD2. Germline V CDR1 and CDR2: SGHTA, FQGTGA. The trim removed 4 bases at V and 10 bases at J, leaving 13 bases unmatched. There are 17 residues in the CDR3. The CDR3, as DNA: TGTGCCAGCAGCTCCTCGACTAGCGGGGGGTCGCGGGGAGAGCAGTTCTTC. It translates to CASSSSTSGGSRGEQFF. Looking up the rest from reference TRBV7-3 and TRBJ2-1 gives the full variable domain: GAGVSQTPSNKVTEKGKYVELRCDPISGHTALYWYRQSLGQGPEFLIYFQGTGAADDSGLPNDRFFAVRPEGSVSTLKIQRTERGDSAVYLCASSSSTSGGSRGEQFFGPGTRLTVL.

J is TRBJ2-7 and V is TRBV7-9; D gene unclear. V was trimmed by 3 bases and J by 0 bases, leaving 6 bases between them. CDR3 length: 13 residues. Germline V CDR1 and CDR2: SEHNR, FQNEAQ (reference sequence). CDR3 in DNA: TGTGCCAGCAGCTTCCACAGCTCCTACGAGCAGTACTTC. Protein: CASSFHSSYEQYF. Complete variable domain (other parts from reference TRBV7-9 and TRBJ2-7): DTGVSQNPRHKITKRGQNVTFRCDPISEHNRLYWYRQTLGQGPEFLTYFQNEAQLEKSRLLSDRFSAERPKGSFSTLEIQRTEQGDSAMYLCASSFHSSYEQYFGPGTRLTVT.

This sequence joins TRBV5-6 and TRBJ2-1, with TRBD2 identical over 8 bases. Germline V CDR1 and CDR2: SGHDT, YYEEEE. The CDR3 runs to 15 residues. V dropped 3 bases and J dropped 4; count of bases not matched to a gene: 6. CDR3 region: CASSSLAERYNEQFF. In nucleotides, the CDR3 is TGTGCCAGCAGCTCACTAGCGGAGCGATACAATGAGCAGTTCTTC. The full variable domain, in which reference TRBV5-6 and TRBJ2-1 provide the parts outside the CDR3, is DAGVTQSPTHLIKTRGQQVTLRCSPKSGHDTVSWYQQALGQGPQFIFQYYEEEERQRGNFPDRFSGHQFPNYSSELNVNALLLGDSALYLCASSSLAERYNEQFFGPGTRLTVL.

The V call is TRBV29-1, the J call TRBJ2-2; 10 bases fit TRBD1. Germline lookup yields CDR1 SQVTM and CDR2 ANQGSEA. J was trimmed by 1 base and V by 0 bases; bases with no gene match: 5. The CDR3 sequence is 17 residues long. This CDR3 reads CSVEDGTGAMNTGELFF. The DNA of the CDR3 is TGCAGCGTTGAAGACGGGACAGGGGCGATGAACACCGGGGAGCTGTTTTTT.

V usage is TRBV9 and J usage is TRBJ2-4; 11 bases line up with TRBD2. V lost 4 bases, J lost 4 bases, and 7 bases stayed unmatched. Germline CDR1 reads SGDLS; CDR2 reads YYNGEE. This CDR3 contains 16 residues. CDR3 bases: TGTGCCAGCAGCTTCGGACTAGCGGGCACGAAAAACATTCAGTACTTC. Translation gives CASSFGLAGTKNIQYF.

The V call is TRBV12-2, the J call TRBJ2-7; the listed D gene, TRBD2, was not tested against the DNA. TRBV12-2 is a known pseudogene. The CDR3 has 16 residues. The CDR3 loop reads CASRSVRRDRSYEQYF. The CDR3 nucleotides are TGTGCAAGTCGCTCCGTACGGCGGGATCGCTCCTACGAGCAGTACTTC.

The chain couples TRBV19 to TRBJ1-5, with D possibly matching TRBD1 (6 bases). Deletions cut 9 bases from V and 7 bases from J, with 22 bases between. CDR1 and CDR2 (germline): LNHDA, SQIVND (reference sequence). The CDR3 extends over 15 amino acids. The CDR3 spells CASSQGQGIRQPQHF. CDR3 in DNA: TGTGCCAGCAGTCAGGGGCAGGGGATACGACAGCCCCAGCATTTT.

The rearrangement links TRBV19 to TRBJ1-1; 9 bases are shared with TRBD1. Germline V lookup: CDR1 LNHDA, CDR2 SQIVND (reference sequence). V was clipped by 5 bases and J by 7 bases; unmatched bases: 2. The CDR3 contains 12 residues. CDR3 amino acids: CASSSDRGEAFF. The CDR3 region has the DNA TGTGCCAGTAGTTCGGACAGGGGTGAAGCTTTCTTT.

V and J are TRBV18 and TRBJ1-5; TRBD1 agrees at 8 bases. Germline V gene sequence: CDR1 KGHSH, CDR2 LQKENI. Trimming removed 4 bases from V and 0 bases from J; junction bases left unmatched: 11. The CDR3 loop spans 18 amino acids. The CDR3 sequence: CASSLQRTGPYSNQPQHF. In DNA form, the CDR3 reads TGTGCCAGCTCACTACAGAGGACAGGGCCTTATAGCAATCAGCCCCAGCATTTT.

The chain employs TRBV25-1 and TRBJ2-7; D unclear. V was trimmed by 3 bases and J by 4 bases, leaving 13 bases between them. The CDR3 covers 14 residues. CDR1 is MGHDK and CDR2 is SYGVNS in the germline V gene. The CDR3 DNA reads TGTGCCAGCAGTGAGCCCCTGGCGGAATACGAGCAGTACTTC. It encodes CASSEPLAEYEQYF.

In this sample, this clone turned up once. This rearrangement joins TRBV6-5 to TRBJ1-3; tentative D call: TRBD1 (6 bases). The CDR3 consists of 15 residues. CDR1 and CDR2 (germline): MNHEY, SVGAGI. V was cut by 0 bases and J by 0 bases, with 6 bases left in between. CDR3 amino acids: CASSYSTGSGNTIYF. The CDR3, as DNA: TGTGCCAGCAGTTACTCGACAGGCTCTGGAAACACCATATATTTT.

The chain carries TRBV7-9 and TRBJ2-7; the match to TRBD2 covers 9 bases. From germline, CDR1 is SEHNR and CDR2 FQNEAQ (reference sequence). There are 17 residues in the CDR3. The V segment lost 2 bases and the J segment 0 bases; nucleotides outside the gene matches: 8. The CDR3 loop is CASSLYPPSGTSYEQYF. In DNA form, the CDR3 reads TGTGCCAGCAGCTTATACCCTCCTAGCGGGACCTCCTACGAGCAGTACTTC.

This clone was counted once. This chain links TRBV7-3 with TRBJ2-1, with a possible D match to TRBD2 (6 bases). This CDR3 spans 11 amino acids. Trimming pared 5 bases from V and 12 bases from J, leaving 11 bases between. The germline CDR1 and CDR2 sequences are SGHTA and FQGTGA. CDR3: CASSGGAVQFF. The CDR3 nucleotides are TGTGCCAGCAGCGGCGGGGCAGTGCAGTTCTTC.

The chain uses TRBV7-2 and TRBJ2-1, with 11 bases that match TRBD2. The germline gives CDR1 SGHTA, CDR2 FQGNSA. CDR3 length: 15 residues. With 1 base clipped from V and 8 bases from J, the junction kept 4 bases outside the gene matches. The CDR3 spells CASSLVQLAGDEQFF. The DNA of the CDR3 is TGTGCCAGCAGCTTAGTCCAACTAGCGGGAGATGAGCAGTTCTTC.

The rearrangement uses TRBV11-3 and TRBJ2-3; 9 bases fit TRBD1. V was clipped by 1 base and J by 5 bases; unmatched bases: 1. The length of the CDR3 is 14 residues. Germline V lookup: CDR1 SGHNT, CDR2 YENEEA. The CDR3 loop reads CASSLGQGVDTQYF. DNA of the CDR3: TGTGCCAGCAGCTTAGGACAGGGGGTAGATACGCAGTATTTT.

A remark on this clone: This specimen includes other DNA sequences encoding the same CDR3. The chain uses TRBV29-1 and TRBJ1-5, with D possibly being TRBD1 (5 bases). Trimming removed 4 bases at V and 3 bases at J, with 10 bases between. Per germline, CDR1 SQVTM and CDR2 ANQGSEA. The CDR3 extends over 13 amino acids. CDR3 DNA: TGCAGCGTTGGGGCAGGGATCAATCAGCCCCAGCATTTT. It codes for CSVGAGINQPQHF.

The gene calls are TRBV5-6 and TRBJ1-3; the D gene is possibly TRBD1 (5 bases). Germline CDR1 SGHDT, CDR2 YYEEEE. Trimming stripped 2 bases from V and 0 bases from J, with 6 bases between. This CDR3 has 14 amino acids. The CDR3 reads CASSFQGSGNTIYF. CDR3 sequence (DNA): TGTGCCAGCAGCTTCCAGGGCTCTGGAAACACCATATATTTT.

The CDR3 reads CASRHTPGGGYTF. The DNA for the CDR3 is TGTGCCAGCAGACATACCCCAGGGGGCGGCTACACCTTC. The gene calls are TRBV28 and TRBJ1-2; 8 positions agree with TRBD1. The CDR3 has 13 amino acids. Germline V gives CDR1 MDHEN, CDR2 SYDVKM. J lost 8 bases, V lost 6 bases, and 8 bases had no gene match.